These T cell receptor beta chains were read from a single sample in a study of blood T cell repertoires in COVID-19. Profiling relied on immunoSEQ multiplex PCR, and the TCRdb table lists in-frame clones only, not all of them. The table shows about 250,000 clones, with about 84% occurring only once. What was sequenced was peripheral blood. Source of these receptors: a woman aged 80 or over with COVID-19, enrolled during active disease. Both conserved end residues are part of each CDR3. D genes are given only for firm matches. Clone size is stated in some rows and not others, as once, few, many or a class when expanded.

TRBJ2-5 | TRBV5-1 | - | - | TGCGCCAGTCGACAGTCCAGCCAAGAGACCCAGTACTTC | CASRQSSQETQYF
TRBJ1-1 | TRBV30 | TRBD1 | once | TGTGCCTGGAGTGGAGGGACAGGGGGAGGGACTGAAGCTTTCTTT | CAWSGGTGGGTEAFF
TRBJ2-5 | TRBV3-1/TRBV3-2 | - | - | TGTGCCAGCAGCCAAGATCTAGCCGTGGAGACCCAGTACTTC | CASSQDLAVETQYF
TRBJ1-6 | TRBV3-1/TRBV3-2 | TRBD1 | - | TGTGCCAGCAGCGGACAGGGGATTGGATCACCCCTCCACTTT | CASSGQGIGSPLHF
TRBJ1-5 | TRBV19 | TRBD1 | - | TGTGCCAGTAGCGGACAGGGGAGGAATCAGCCCCAGCATTTT | CASSGQGRNQPQHF
TRBJ1-1 | TRBV10-3 | - | - | TGTGCCATCAGTGAGTGGGTGCAGGGGCGCGACACTGAAGCTTTCTTT | CAISEWVQGRDTEAFF
TRBJ1-1 | TRBV18 | - | - | TGTGCCAGCTCACCAGACAGCATGAACACTGAAGCTTTCTTT | CASSPDSMNTEAFF
TRBJ2-1 | TRBV19 | TRBD2 | - | TGTGCCAGTAGTAATTCCTTAGCGGGGGGGCGTAATGAGCAGTTCTTC | CASSNSLAGGRNEQFF
TRBJ1-2 | TRBV16 | - | once | TGTGCCAGTCAGACACGGGGGACTAACTATGGCTACACCTTC | CASQTRGTNYGYTF
TRBJ1-1 | TRBV13 | - | - | TGTGCCAGCAGCTCTCTAGAGAACACTGAAGCTTTCTTT | CASSSLENTEAFF
TRBJ2-1 | TRBV18 | TRBD1 | - | TGTGCCAGCTCGCGGGACAGGGATATAGGTGAGCAGTTCTTC | CASSRDRDIGEQFF
TRBJ2-3 | TRBV6-4 | - | once | TGTGCCAGCAGTGAAGAGTACTCAGATACGCAGTATTTT | CASSEEYSDTQYF
TRBJ2-3 | TRBV5-4 | TRBD2 | - | TGTGCCAGCAGCTTGTTCGGGGGGGTAACAGATACGCAGTATTTT | CASSLFGGVTDTQYF
TRBJ2-5 | TRBV6-5 | - | - | TGTGCCAGCAGAGGGGAAAGGGGGTCGTTCGAGACCCAGTACTTC | CASRGERGSFETQYF
TRBJ1-4 | TRBV6-1 | - | - | TGTGCCAGCAGTGACACGGTGGGCGAAAAACTGTTTTTT | CASSDTVGEKLFF
TRBJ1-5 | TRBV3-1/TRBV3-2 | - | - | TGTGCCAGCAGCTTAAACCGGGGGGGCGAGTCTAGTCAGCCCCAGCATTTT | CASSLNRGGESSQPQHF
TRBJ1-2 | TRBV12-3/TRBV12-4 | - | - | TGTGCCAGCACCATCCTCGGGGTCGGCTACACCTTC | CASTILGVGYTF
TRBJ1-3 | TRBV6-2/TRBV6-3 | - | - | TGTGCCAGCAGTTTGACACGTGGAAACACCATATATTTT | CASSLTRGNTIYF
TRBJ1-1 | TRBV4-1 | - | - | TGCGCCAGCAGCCAAGGGAGAGGGGGCACTGAAGCTTTCTTT | CASSQGRGGTEAFF
TRBJ1-6 | TRBV28 | TRBD1 | - | TGTGCCAGCAGTCGGGGACAGATAAGTAATTCACCCCTCCACTTT | CASSRGQISNSPLHF
TRBJ1-1 | TRBV30 | - | - | TGTGCCTGGCTTCAACAGGGGAACACTGAAGCTTTCTTT | CAWLQQGNTEAFF
TRBJ1-6 | TRBV9 | - | - | TGTGCCAGCAGCCCGACAGCAAGGGCCGAGCTTTCACCCCTCCACTTT | CASSPTARAELSPLHF
TRBJ1-1 | TRBV7-9 | - | - | TGTGCCAGCAGCTACACAGGGTTCGGGGACACTGAAGCTTTCTTT | CASSYTGFGDTEAFF
TRBJ2-2 | TRBV6-2/TRBV6-3 | - | - | TGTGCCAGCAGTTACTGGGGCAGGGGCGCCGTCACCGGGGAGCTGTTTTTT | CASSYWGRGAVTGELFF
TRBJ1-5 | TRBV4-3 | TRBD1 | - | TGCGCCAGCAGCAAAGAAGTTGGACAGGGTGTTAGTCAGCCCCAGCATTTT | CASSKEVGQGVSQPQHF
TRBJ1-5 | TRBV3-1/TRBV3-2 | TRBD1 | - | TGTGCCAGCAGCGGCGGGACAGGCAATCAGCCCCAGCATTTT | CASSGGTGNQPQHF
TRBJ1-2 | TRBV5-1 | - | - | TGCGCCAGCAGCTTGCCGGACAGTCTCCATGGCTACACCTTC | CASSLPDSLHGYTF
TRBJ1-2 | TRBV6-1 | TRBD1 | - | TGTGCCAGCAGTCCCGGGACAGTTTACTATGGCTACACCTTC | CASSPGTVYYGYTF
TRBJ1-5 | TRBV2 | - | - | TGTGCCAGCAGTGGAGATAGCAATCAGCCCCAGCATTTT | CASSGDSNQPQHF
TRBJ1-4 | TRBV5-1 | TRBD1 | - | TGCGCCAGCAGCTTGGTTGGACAGGGGTATGAAAAACTGTTTTTT | CASSLVGQGYEKLFF
TRBJ2-7 | TRBV20-1 | TRBD1 | - | TGCAGTGCTAACAGGGGCGGCGAGCAGTACTTC | CSANRGGEQYF
TRBJ1-2 | TRBV19 | - | - | TGTGCCAGTACCCCGGACAGCTTCTATGGCTACACCTTC | CASTPDSFYGYTF
TRBJ2-2 | TRBV18 | - | - | TGTGCCAGCTCACCACCTCGCGGTTGGAACGGCGGGGAGCTGTTTTTT | CASSPPRGWNGGELFF
TRBJ2-7 | TRBV6-2/TRBV6-3 | - | - | TGTGCCAGCAGTTACCCCCACTACGAGCAGTACTTC | CASSYPHYEQYF
TRBJ1-5 | TRBV19 | - | - | TGTGCCAGTATACGGACTAATAGCAATCAGCCCCAGCATTTT | CASIRTNSNQPQHF
TRBJ1-1 | TRBV6-5 | TRBD1 | - | TGTGCCAGCAGTTACTCGGACAGGGGGGCCACTGAAGCTTTCTTT | CASSYSDRGATEAFF
TRBJ1-2 | TRBV27 | TRBD1 | - | TGTGCCAGCAGTTTTGCAGGGGGTGGCTACACCTTC | CASSFAGGGYTF
TRBJ1-6 | TRBV7-6 | TRBD1 | - | TGTGCCAGCAGCGGGGACAGTTCACCCCTCCACTTT | CASSGDSSPLHF
TRBJ2-5 | TRBV15 | TRBD2 | - | TGTGCCACCAGCAGAGGACTGAGCGGGGGGGAAGAGACCCAGTACTTC | CATSRGLSGGEETQYF
TRBJ2-2 | TRBV9 | TRBD1 | - | TGTGCCAGCAGCGTCCAACAGGGGTACACCGGGGAGCTGTTTTTT | CASSVQQGYTGELFF
TRBJ1-1 | TRBV5-1 | TRBD1 | - | TGCGCCAGCAGCTTGCAGGGGACAGGGAGAAACACTGAAGCTTTCTTT | CASSLQGTGRNTEAFF